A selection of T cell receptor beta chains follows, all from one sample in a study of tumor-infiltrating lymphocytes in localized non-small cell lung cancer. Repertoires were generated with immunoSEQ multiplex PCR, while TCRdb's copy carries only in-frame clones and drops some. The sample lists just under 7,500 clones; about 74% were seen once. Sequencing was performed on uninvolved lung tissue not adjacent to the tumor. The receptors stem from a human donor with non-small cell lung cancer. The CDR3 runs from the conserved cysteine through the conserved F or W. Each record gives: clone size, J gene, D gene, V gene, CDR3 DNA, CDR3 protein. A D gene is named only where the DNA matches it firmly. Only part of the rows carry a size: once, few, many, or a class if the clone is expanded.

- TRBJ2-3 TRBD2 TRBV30 TGTGCCTGGAGGTTTTCATTCGGCTCCGCCGGACTAGCACAGGAAGATACGCAGTATTTT CAWRFSFGSAGLAQEDTQYF
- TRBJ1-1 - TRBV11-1 TGTGCCAGCAGCGCCGACAGGAACACTGAAGCTTTCTTT CASSADRNTEAFF
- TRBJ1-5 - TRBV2 TGTGCCAGCACATTGGACGGGTATCAGCCCCAGCATTTT CASTLDGYQPQHF
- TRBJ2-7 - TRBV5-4 TGTGCCAGCAGCTCCGAATCTTACTCCTACGAGCAGTACTTC CASSSESYSYEQYF
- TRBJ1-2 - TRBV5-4 TGTGCCAGCAGCCACGACCAGGAGGGCTACACCTTC CASSHDQEGYTF
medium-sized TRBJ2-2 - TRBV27 TGTGCCAGCAGTTCAGACAGAAACACCGGGGAGCTGTTTTTT CASSSDRNTGELFF
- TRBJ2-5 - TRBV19 TGTGCCAGTAGTATCTCAGGGGGGCCCCAAGAGACCCAGTACTTC CASSISGGPQETQYF
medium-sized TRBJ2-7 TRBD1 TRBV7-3 TGTGCCAGCAGCCCTGGACAGGGGGCGTACGAGCAGTACTTC CASSPGQGAYEQYF
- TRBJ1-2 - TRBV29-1 TGCAGCGTTGAGCCCCCCCGGGGTAACTATGGCTACACCTTC CSVEPPRGNYGYTF
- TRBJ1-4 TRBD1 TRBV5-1 TGCGCCAGCAGCAGGGACAGCGAAACGGAAAAACTGTTTTTT CASSRDSETEKLFF
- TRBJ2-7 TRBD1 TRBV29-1 TGCAGCGTTGAACCAAGACAGGGCGAGCAGTACTTC CSVEPRQGEQYF
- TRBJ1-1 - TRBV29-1 TGCAGCGTGCGGAGGCAGGAGACTGAAGCTTTCTTT CSVRRQETEAFF
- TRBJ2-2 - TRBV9 TGTGCCAGCACCTCCCAATTGGCTACCGGGGAGCTGTTTTTT CASTSQLATGELFF
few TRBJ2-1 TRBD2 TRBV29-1 TGCAGCGTTGATGGAGTGGCGGGAGATAATCTCAATGAGCAGTTCTTC CSVDGVAGDNLNEQFF
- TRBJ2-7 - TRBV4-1 TGCGCCAGCAGCCCCCGGGACATATCCTACGAGCAGTACTTC CASSPRDISYEQYF
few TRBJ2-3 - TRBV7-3 TGTGCCAGCAGCTCCTCCGGCACAGATACGCAGTATTTT CASSSSGTDTQYF
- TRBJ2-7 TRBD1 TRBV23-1 TGCGCCAGCAGTCAATCGGCGGACAGGGGATTTTTCTACGAGCAGTACTTC CASSQSADRGFFYEQYF
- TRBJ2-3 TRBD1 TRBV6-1 TGTGCCAGCAGTGATACCGGGACAGTCACAGATACGCAGTATTTT CASSDTGTVTDTQYF
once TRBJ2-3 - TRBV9 TGTGCCAGCAGCGTAGGACTACGAGAAGTGGCGGTCACAGATACGCAGTATTTT CASSVGLREVAVTDTQYF
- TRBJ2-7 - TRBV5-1 TGCGCCAGCAGCTTGGTGGGGACCTACGAGCAGTACTTC CASSLVGTYEQYF
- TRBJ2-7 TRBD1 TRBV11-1 TGTGCCAGCAGCACCCGACAGGGGGCGAACGAGCGGTACTTC CASSTRQGANERYF
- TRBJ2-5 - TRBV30 TGTGCCTTGGAAGGTGGGGCAATCGGGACGCAGTACTTC CALEGGAIGTQYF
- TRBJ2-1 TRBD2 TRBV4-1 TGCGCCAGCGGAGCGGCGGGGGGAACCCGCGAGCAGTTCTTC CASGAAGGTREQFF
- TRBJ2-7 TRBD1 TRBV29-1 TGCAGCGTACTCCAAGACAGGGCCTCCTACGAGCAGTACTTC CSVLQDRASYEQYF
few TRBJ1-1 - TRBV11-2 TGTGCCAGCGCTGGGGGGGCTCGAAACACTGAAGCTTTCTTT CASAGGARNTEAFF
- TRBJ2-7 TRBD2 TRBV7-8 TGTGCCAGCAGCTTACCCGGGACTAGCCCGACCTACGAGCAGTACTTC CASSLPGTSPTYEQYF
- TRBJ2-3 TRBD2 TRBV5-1 TGCGCCAGCAGCTTTGGCGGGACTAACACAGATACGCAGTATTTT CASSFGGTNTDTQYF
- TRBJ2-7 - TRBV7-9 TGTGCCAGCAGCTTAAGGAGGGAATGGGAGCAGTACTTC CASSLRREWEQYF
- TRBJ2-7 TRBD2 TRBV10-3 TGTGCCATCAGGAACCTAGCGGGGGGAGTCTACGAGCAGTACTTC CAIRNLAGGVYEQYF
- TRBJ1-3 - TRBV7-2 TGTGCCAGCAGCTTAGTGGCCTTCTCTGGAAACACCATATATTTT CASSLVAFSGNTIYF
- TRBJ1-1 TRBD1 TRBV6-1 TGTGCCAGCAGCCTGGACAGGGCAGACACTGAAGCTTTCTTT CASSLDRADTEAFF
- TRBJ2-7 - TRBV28 TGTGCCAGCAGTCATATGAGCAGGGGCACCTACGAGCAGTACTTC CASSHMSRGTYEQYF
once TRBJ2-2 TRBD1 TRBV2 TGTGCCAGCAGTTCACAGGGGGCACGGAACACCGGGGAGCTGTTTTTT CASSSQGARNTGELFF
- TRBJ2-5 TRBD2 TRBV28 TGTGCCAGCAGTTCCCTAGCGGGGGGGCTTGAGCAGTACTTC CASSSLAGGLEQYF
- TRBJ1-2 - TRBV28 TGTGCCAGCTCTCCCCAGGGGCGCGCTAACTATGGCTACACCTTC CASSPQGRANYGYTF
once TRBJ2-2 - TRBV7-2 TGTGCCAGCAGCCCGACAGGGAACACCGGGGAGCTGTTTTTT CASSPTGNTGELFF
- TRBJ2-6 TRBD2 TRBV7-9 TGTGCCAGCAGCCCGCGGGGGAGTTCTGGGGCCAACGTCCTGACTTTC CASSPRGSSGANVLTF
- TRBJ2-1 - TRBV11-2 TGTGCCAGCAGCTTATGGAGGGCGGAGGAGCAGTTCTTC CASSLWRAEEQFF
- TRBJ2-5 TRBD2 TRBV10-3 TGTGCCATCAGGGCGACTAGCGGGTACCAAGAGACCCAGTACTTC CAIRATSGYQETQYF
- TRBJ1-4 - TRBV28 TGTGCCAGCGGGATGGAAGGGGGAGCTAATGAAAAACTGTTTTTT CASGMEGGANEKLFF
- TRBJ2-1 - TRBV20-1 TGCAGTGCTAGTCACCCGAATGAGCAGTTCTTC CSASHPNEQFF
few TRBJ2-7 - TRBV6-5 TGTGCCAGCAGCCCGGACGGGGTTCTCGACGAGCAGTACTTC CASSPDGVLDEQYF
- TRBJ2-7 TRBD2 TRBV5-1 TGCGCCAGCAGCTTTGAAGCGGGAGCGGAGGACGAGCAGTACTTC CASSFEAGAEDEQYF
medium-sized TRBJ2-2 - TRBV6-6 TGTGCCAGCAGTTACGAGGAGGGGGCCGCCGGGGAGCTGTTTTTT CASSYEEGAAGELFF
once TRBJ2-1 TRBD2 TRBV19 TGTGCCAGCCAGTCGACTAGCGGGACGTACGAGCAGTTCTTC CASQSTSGTYEQFF
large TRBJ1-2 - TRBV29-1 TGCAGCGTTGAACGGCAGGGAAAGGTTGGCTACACCTTC CSVERQGKVGYTF
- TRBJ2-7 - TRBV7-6 TGTGCCAGCAGCCTAAAAGGGTACGAGCAGTACTTC CASSLKGYEQYF